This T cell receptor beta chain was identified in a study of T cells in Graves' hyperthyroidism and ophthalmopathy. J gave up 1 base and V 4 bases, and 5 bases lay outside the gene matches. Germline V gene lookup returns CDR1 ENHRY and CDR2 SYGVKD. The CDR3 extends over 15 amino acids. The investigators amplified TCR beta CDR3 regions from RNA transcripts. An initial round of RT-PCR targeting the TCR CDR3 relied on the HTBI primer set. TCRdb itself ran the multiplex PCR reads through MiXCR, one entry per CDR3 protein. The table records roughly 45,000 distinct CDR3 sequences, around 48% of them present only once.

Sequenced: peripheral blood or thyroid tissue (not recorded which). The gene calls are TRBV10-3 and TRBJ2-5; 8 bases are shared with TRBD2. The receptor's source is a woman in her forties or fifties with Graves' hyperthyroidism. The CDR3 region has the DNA TGTGCCATCAGTGCCGGGAGGGGGGCCCAAGAGACCCAGTACTTC. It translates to CAISAGRGAQETQYF.